This entry describes one T cell receptor (beta chain). Its cognate antigen is unknown. These data belong to a study of identical twins. Whole-study results and caveats: Insertions were fewer in abundant cord blood beta clonotypes, whereas memory repertoires showed none of this pattern.

MiXCR, applied by TCRdb to the 5' RACE reads, yields one record per CDR3 protein. The table includes around 510,000 distinct CDR3 sequences, 13% to 15% detected once. Germline assignment: CDR1 SGHRS and CDR2 YFSETQ. Trimming cost V 5 bases and J 3 bases, with 11 bases left between them. The CDR3 is 13 amino acids. The sample was also linked to a second study, of yellow fever vaccine responses in identical twins.

The receptor was derived from a young woman in good health. This chain connects TRBV5-1 to TRBJ2-5; D remains unclear. The sample taken for sequencing was CD4+ T cells sorted from blood. CDR3 residues: CASSFRMEETQYF. The CDR3 nucleotides read TGCGCCAGCAGTTTTCGGATGGAAGAGACCCAGTACTTC.